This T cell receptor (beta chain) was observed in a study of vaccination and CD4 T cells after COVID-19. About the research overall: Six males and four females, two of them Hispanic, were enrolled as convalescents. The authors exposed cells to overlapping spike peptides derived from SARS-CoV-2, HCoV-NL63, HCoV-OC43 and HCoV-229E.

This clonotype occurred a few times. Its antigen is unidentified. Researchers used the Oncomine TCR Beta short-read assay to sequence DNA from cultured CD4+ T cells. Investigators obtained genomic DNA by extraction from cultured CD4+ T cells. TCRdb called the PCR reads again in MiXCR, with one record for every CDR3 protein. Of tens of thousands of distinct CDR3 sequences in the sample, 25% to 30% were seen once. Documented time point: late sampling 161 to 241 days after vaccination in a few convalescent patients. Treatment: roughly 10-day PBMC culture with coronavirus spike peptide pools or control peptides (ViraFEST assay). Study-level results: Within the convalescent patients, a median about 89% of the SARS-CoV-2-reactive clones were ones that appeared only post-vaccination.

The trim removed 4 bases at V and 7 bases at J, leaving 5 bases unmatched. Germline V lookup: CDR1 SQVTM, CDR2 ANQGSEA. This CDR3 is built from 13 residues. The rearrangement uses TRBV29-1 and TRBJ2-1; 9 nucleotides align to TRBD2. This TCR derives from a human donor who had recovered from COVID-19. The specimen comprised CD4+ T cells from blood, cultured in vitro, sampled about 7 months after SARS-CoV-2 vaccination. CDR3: CSVGLAVRNEQFF. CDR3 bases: TGCAGCGTTGGACTAGCGGTGAGGAATGAGCAGTTCTTC.